The next 23 T cell receptor beta chains were all read from a single sample in a study of response to subunit inactivated influenza vaccine. Each CDR3 protein gets one entry after TCRdb re-called the RT-PCR reads with MiXCR. The top ten hold 2.8% of the sample, which has approximately 500,000 distinct CDR3 sequences, roughly 25% seen once. The same specimen was also included in a second study, on T cells expressing NK-cell markers. That work contributes: The TCR beta cDNA came from 5'RACE template switching with UMIs.

Specimen: CD4+ T cells sorted from PBMCs, collected 11 to 12 days after vaccination. The receptors originated from a man aged 50 or older who received an inactivated influenza vaccine.

This clonotype was seen at least ten times. The chain links TRBV12-3 or TRBV12-4 to TRBJ2-3; D possibly uses TRBD1 or TRBD2 (5 bases each). This CDR3 is 15 amino acids long. V was trimmed by 5 bases and J by 1 base, leaving 13 bases between them. The CDR3 here is CASSLRRGGTDTQYF. The CDR3 region has the DNA TGTGCCAGCAGTCTCAGGAGAGGGGGCACAGATACGCAGTATTTT.

The rearrangement joins TRBV12-3 or TRBV12-4 to TRBJ2-1, with TRBD1 as a possible D gene (6 bases). V was clipped by 5 bases and J by 5 bases, with 19 bases between them. This CDR3 has 16 residues. CDR3 loop: CASSTFVGALNNEQFF. CDR3 DNA: TGTGCCAGCAGTACCTTCGTGGGGGCCTTAAACAATGAGCAGTTCTTC.

V is TRBV7-8 and J is TRBJ1-2; no reliable D call. The germline V and J ends were trimmed by 2 bases and 2 bases, with 12 bases remaining between them. Germline V gene lookup returns CDR1 SGHVS and CDR2 FQNEAQ. This CDR3 region has 15 residues. CDR3 sequence: CASSLSRVTNYGYTF. The CDR3 DNA sequence: TGTGCCAGCAGCTTAAGTAGGGTGACGAACTATGGCTACACCTTC. The full variable domain, in which reference TRBV7-8 and TRBJ1-2 provide the parts outside the CDR3, is GAGVSQSPRYKVAKRGQDVALRCDPISGHVSLFWYQQALGQGPEFLTYFQNEAQLDKSGLPSDRFFAERPEGSVSTLKIQRTQQEDSAVYLCASSLSRVTNYGYTFGSGTRLTVV.

This clonotype was found a few times. The J gene is TRBJ1-1, the V gene TRBV7-9; D is ambiguous. The germline gives CDR1 SEHNR, CDR2 FQNEAQ (reference sequence). This CDR3 is built from 14 residues. V was pared by 5 bases and J by 4 bases, with 14 bases between. DNA of the CDR3: TGTGCCAGCAGCCTCACCTCCCGGAGCACTGAAGCTTTCTTT. Its translation: CASSLTSRSTEAFF.

This clonotype was counted only a few times. The rearrangement links TRBV5-1 to TRBJ1-1, with D possibly matching TRBD1 (6 bases). Deletions cut 2 bases from V and 5 bases from J, with 16 bases between. The CDR3 runs 15 residues. From germline, CDR1 is SGHRS and CDR2 YFSETQ. The CDR3 loop is CASSFQTGRGTEAFF. CDR3 DNA: TGCGCCAGCAGCTTCCAGACAGGAAGGGGAACTGAAGCTTTCTTT.

The chain employs TRBV27 and TRBJ2-7, with unresolved D. CDR1 MNHEY and CDR2 SMNVEV come from the germline V gene (reference sequence). V lost 0 bases to trimming and J lost 7 bases, with 10 bases between them. This CDR3 has 13 residues. The CDR3 sequence is CASSLSGSIEQYF. The CDR3 nucleotides are TGTGCCAGCAGTTTATCGGGGTCCATTGAGCAGTACTTC.

This chain uses TRBV18 with TRBJ2-5; no definite D call. Germline V gene sequence: CDR1 KGHSH, CDR2 LQKENI. This CDR3 contains 15 residues. The ends were cut back, 0 bases at V and 5 bases at J, with 13 bases in the middle. CDR3 nucleotide sequence: TGTGCCAGCTCACCACCGGATGAGGTGTTGGAGACCCAGTACTTC. It specifies CASSPPDEVLETQYF.

Only a few counts were recorded for this clonotype. This sequence joins TRBV5-1 and TRBJ2-1; D is perhaps TRBD1 (6 bases). Trimming took 5 bases from V and 0 from J, leaving 15 bases between them. The CDR3 has 16 residues. Germline V gene data show CDR1 as SGHRS and CDR2 as YFSETQ. This CDR3 reads CASSWTAYDSYNEQFF. As DNA, the CDR3 is TGCGCCAGCAGTTGGACAGCGTACGACTCCTACAATGAGCAGTTCTTC.

The chain carries TRBV11-1 and TRBJ1-5; D might be TRBD1 (5 bases). There are 19 residues in the CDR3. Germline V gene data show CDR1 as SGHAT and CDR2 as FQDESV (reference sequence). Between the trimmed V and J ends, which lost 3 bases and 0 bases, there was a span of 21 bases. Here the CDR3 reads CASSFGGGDGVYSNQPQHF. Here the CDR3 DNA reads TGTGCCAGCAGCTTTGGAGGCGGGGACGGAGTTTATAGCAATCAGCCCCAGCATTTT.

This clonotype was detected only a few times. This chain uses TRBV12-3 or TRBV12-4 with TRBJ1-1, with a weak D call TRBD1 (5 bases). This CDR3 spans 14 amino acids. V lost 5 bases, J lost 4 bases, and 14 bases lay in between. The CDR3 reads CASSQWERGTEAFF. As DNA, the CDR3 is TGTGCCAGCAGTCAGTGGGAGAGGGGCACTGAAGCTTTCTTT.

This rearrangement joins TRBV18 to TRBJ2-3; 8 bases agree with TRBD2. Unmatched junction bases numbered 5, after V lost 4 bases and J lost 2 bases. CDR1 and CDR2 from the germline V gene are KGHSH and LQKENI. This CDR3 is built from 15 residues. The DNA for the CDR3 is TGTGCCAGCTCACGGTATAGCGGGGCCACAGATACGCAGTATTTT. Protein sequence: CASSRYSGATDTQYF. The variable domain in full, with the rest retrieved from reference TRBV18 and TRBJ2-3, is NAGVMQNPRHLVRRRGQEARLRCSPMKGHSHVYWYRQLPEEGLKFMVYLQKENIIDESGMPKERFSAEFPKEGPSILRIQQVVRGDSAAYFCASSRYSGATDTQYFGPGTRLTVL.

The DNA for the CDR3 is TGTGCCACCAGTGATAGACTAGCGGGAGATTTTGAGCAGTTCTTC. This gives the protein CATSDRLAGDFEQFF. The rearrangement links TRBV24-1 to TRBJ2-1, with TRBD2 matching over 12 bases. With 3 bases clipped from V and 9 bases from J, the junction kept 5 bases outside the gene matches. The germline gives CDR1 KGHDR, CDR2 SFDVKD. CDR3 length equals 15 residues.

This clonotype showed up just a few times. The chain recombines TRBV18 with TRBJ2-5; tentative D call: TRBD1 (5 bases). The CDR3 totals 16 residues. Deletions cut 6 bases from V and 2 bases from J, with 19 bases between. CDR1 is KGHSH, CDR2 LQKENI, per germline. CDR3 in amino acids: CASSLRTTDKQETQYF. For the CDR3, the DNA is TGTGCCAGCTCCCTTAGGACAACCGACAAGCAAGAGACCCAGTACTTC.

The genes are TRBV6-4 and TRBJ1-5; D is undetermined. CDR1 is MRHNA and CDR2 is SNTAGT in the germline V gene. V was pared by 3 bases and J by 2 bases, with 11 bases between. The CDR3 loop spans 15 amino acids. In DNA, the CDR3 is TGTGCCAGCAGTGAAATGTCTGGGGGCAATCAGCCCCAGCATTTT. Protein product: CASSEMSGGNQPQHF.

This clonotype has only a few counts. V usage is TRBV5-1 and J usage is TRBJ2-1, with 13 bases identical to TRBD2. J lost 9 bases, V lost 5 bases, and 8 bases had no gene match. CDR1 is SGHRS and CDR2 is YFSETQ in the germline V gene. The CDR3 is made up of 15 amino acids. In nucleotides, the CDR3 is TGCGCCAGCAGTCAAACTAGCGGGAGGGGAGTTGAGCAGTTCTTC. Translated, it gives CASSQTSGRGVEQFF. Looking up the rest from reference TRBV5-1 and TRBJ2-1 gives the full variable domain: KAGVTQTPRYLIKTRGQQVTLSCSPISGHRSVSWYQQTPGQGLQFLFEYFSETQRNKGNFPGRFSGRQFSNSRSEMNVSTLELGDSALYLCASSQTSGRGVEQFFGPGTRLTVL.

The chain couples TRBV4-2 to TRBJ2-6; D remains unclear. CDR1 is LGHNA and CDR2 is YNFKEQ in the germline V gene. This CDR3 is 19 amino acids long. The V and J ends lost 3 bases and 0 bases respectively, with 18 bases between them. CDR3 nucleotides: TGTGCCAGCAGCCAGGCATACACGCGTCAAGTCTCTGGGGCCAACGTCCTGACTTTC. This codes for CASSQAYTRQVSGANVLTF.

This chain connects TRBV7-3 to TRBJ1-1, with a weak D call TRBD1 (5 bases). Per germline, CDR1 SGHTA and CDR2 FQGTGA. This CDR3 is built from 13 residues. Trimming removed 5 bases at V and 5 bases at J, with 12 bases between. The CDR3 here is CASSQTGTTEAFF. Written as DNA, the CDR3 is TGTGCCAGCAGCCAAACAGGTACTACTGAAGCTTTCTTT.

This sequence joins TRBV7-8 and TRBJ2-5, with 10 nucleotides matching TRBD2. With 5 bases clipped from V and 1 base from J, the junction kept 7 bases outside the gene matches. This CDR3 has 16 amino acids. From germline, CDR1 is SGHVS and CDR2 FQNEAQ. This CDR3 reads CASSTSSGGLQETQYF. CDR3 sequence (DNA): TGTGCCAGCAGCACATCTAGCGGGGGCCTCCAAGAGACCCAGTACTTC.

The gene calls are TRBV25-1 and TRBJ1-2; D remains unclear. The CDR3 is made up of 15 amino acids. V lost 0 bases, J lost 4 bases, and 12 bases lay in between. CDR1 and CDR2 from the germline V gene are MGHDK and SYGVNS. The CDR3 bases are TGTGCCAGCAGTGAATACAAGGGTCCAGGCTATGGCTACACCTTC. This sequence encodes CASSEYKGPGYGYTF.

This clonotype was seen only a few times. This chain connects TRBV3-1 to TRBJ1-6; 11 bases match TRBD1. The V segment lost 3 bases and the J segment 10 bases; nucleotides outside the gene matches: 11. Germline assignment: CDR1 LGHDT and CDR2 YNNKEL (reference sequence). CDR3 length: 17 amino acids. The CDR3 spells CASSHYRDRGTSSPLHF. CDR3 bases: TGTGCCAGCAGCCACTACCGGGACAGGGGGACCAGCTCACCCCTCCACTTT.

The table lists this clonotype with a few counts. The genes are TRBV6-5 and TRBJ2-5, with 15 bases identical to TRBD2. In germline, CDR1 is MNHEY, CDR2 SVGAGI. Trimming cost V 4 bases and J 2 bases; bases outside gene matches: 5. The CDR3 consists of 17 residues. DNA for the CDR3: TGTGCCAGCAGTTCCGGACTAGCGGGGGGGCGTCAAGAGACCCAGTACTTC. Translating gives CASSSGLAGGRQETQYF.

The chain has TRBV5-1 and TRBJ2-1; the match to TRBD2 covers 11 bases. Germline CDR1 reads SGHRS; CDR2 reads YFSETQ. V lost 4 bases and J lost 4; bases outside the gene matches: 4. CDR3 size: 15 residues. CDR3 protein: CASSATSGSYNEQFF. CDR3 bases: TGCGCCAGCAGCGCTACTAGCGGGAGTTACAATGAGCAGTTCTTC.

This chain uses TRBV6-1 with TRBJ2-7, with 10 bases matching TRBD2. The germline CDR1 and CDR2 sequences are MNHNS and SASEGT. Trimming at V came to 6 bases and at J to 5 bases, leaving 10 bases not matched to a gene. The CDR3 covers 15 residues. The CDR3 protein is CASSPISGRSHEQYF. Written as DNA, the CDR3 is TGTGCCAGCAGCCCGATTAGCGGGAGGTCCCACGAGCAGTACTTC.